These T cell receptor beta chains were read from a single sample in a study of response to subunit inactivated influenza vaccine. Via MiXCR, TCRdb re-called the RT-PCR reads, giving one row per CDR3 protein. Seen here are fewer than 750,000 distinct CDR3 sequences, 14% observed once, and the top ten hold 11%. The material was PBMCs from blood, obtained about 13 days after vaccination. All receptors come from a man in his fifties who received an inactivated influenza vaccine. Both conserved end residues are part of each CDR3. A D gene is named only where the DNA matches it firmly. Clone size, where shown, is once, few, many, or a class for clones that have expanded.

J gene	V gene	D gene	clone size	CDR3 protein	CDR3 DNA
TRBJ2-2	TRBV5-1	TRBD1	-	CASSRGDRRSGELFF	TGCGCCAGCAGCCGCGGGGACAGGAGGTCCGGGGAGCTGTTTTTT
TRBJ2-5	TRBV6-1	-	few	CASRPDTLQETQYF	TGTGCCAGCAGACCCGACACTTTACAAGAGACCCAGTACTTC
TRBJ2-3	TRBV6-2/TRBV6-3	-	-	CASSPHRVTDTQYF	TGTGCCAGCAGCCCCCACAGGGTTACAGATACGCAGTATTTT
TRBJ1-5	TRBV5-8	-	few	CASSSDSQIPQHF	TGTGCCAGCAGCTCGGACAGCCAGATCCCCCAGCATTTT
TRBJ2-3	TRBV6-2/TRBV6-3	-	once	CASRQTGTTDTQYF	TGTGCCAGCAGGCAGACAGGCACCACAGATACGCAGTATTTT
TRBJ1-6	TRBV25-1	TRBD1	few	CASSEWGQGGSPLHF	TGTGCCAGCAGTGAATGGGGACAGGGGGGTTCACCCCTCCACTTT
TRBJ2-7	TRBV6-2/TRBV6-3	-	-	CASSYSGYYEQYF	TGTGCCAGCAGTTACTCTGGTTACTACGAGCAGTACTTC
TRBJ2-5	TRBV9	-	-	CASSVASGQETQYF	TGTGCCAGCAGCGTAGCTTCGGGTCAAGAGACCCAGTACTTC
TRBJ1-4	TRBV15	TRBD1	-	CATSRTGATNEKLFF	TGTGCCACCAGCAGAACAGGGGCAACTAATGAAAAACTGTTTTTT
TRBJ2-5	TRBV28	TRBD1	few	CASSVRQGVSETQYF	TGTGCCAGCAGCGTCCGACAGGGCGTATCAGAGACCCAGTACTTC
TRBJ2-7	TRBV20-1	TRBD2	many	CSATEASGMYEQYF	TGCAGTGCGACCGAGGCTAGCGGGATGTACGAGCAGTACTTC
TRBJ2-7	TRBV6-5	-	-	CASSYPDGYRYEQYF	TGTGCCAGCAGTTACCCGGACGGCTACAGGTACGAGCAGTACTTC
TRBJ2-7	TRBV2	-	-	CASRWDRTYEQYF	TGTGCCAGCAGGTGGGACCGCACCTACGAGCAGTACTTC
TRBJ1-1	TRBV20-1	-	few	CSARQGMNTEAFF	TGCAGTGCTAGACAGGGGATGAACACTGAAGCTTTCTTT
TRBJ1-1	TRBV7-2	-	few	CASSLDPANTEAFF	TGTGCCAGCAGCTTAGATCCAGCGAACACTGAAGCTTTCTTT
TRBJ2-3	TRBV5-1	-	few	CASSLATNRDTQYF	TGCGCCAGCAGCTTGGCAACTAATCGAGATACGCAGTATTTT
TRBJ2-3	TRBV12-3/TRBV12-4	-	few	CASSFSSGIRDTQYF	TGTGCCAGCAGTTTTAGCAGCGGCATCAGGGATACGCAGTATTTT
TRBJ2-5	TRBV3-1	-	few	CASSQEQETQYF	TGTGCCAGCAGCCAAGAACAAGAGACCCAGTACTTC
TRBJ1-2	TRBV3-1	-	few	CASSQGRVRTAYGYTF	TGTGCCAGCAGCCAAGGCCGGGTCAGGACAGCCTATGGCTACACCTTC
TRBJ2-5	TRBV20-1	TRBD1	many	CSARVSGTGVQETQYF	TGCAGTGCTAGGGTTTCCGGGACAGGGGTTCAAGAGACCCAGTACTTC
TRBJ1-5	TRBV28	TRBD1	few	CASSLPTGGNQPQHF	TGTGCCAGCAGTTTACCGACAGGGGGGAATCAGCCCCAGCATTTT
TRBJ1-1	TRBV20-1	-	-	CSAPGHFNTEAFF	TGCAGTGCCCCGGGACACTTTAACACTGAAGCTTTCTTT
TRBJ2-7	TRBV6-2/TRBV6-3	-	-	CASRMAGASNEQYF	TGTGCCAGCAGGATGGCGGGGGCTTCGAACGAGCAGTACTTC
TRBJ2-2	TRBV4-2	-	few	CASSQDSRGELFF	TGTGCCAGCAGCCAGGACAGCCGCGGGGAGCTGTTTTTT
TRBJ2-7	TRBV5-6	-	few	CASSSGPMQYF	TGTGCCAGCAGCTCCGGACCGATGCAGTACTTC
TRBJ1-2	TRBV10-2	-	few	CASSEPSGQGQTPGYTF	TGCGCCAGCAGTGAGCCGTCGGGGCAGGGACAAACGCCTGGCTACACCTTC
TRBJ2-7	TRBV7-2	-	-	CASSLTFTGDYEQYF	TGTGCCAGCAGCTTAACATTTACGGGAGACTACGAGCAGTACTTC
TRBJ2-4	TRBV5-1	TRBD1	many	CASSLRTGEPKNIQYF	TGCGCCAGCAGCCTCAGGACAGGGGAGCCCAAAAACATTCAGTACTTC
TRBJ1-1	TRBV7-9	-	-	CASRITSGDEAFF	TGTGCCAGCAGGATCACTTCAGGGGATGAAGCTTTCTTT
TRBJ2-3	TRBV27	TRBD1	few	CASSSSDRVGATQYF	TGTGCCAGCAGTTCGTCGGACAGGGTCGGTGCTACGCAGTATTTT
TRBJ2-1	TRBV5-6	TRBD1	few	CASSVTGWYNEQFF	TGTGCCAGCAGCGTGACAGGGTGGTACAATGAGCAGTTCTTC
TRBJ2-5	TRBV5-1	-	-	CASSPPGRARETQYF	TGCGCCAGCAGTCCCCCGGGACGGGCTCGGGAGACCCAGTACTTC